This T cell receptor beta chain was profiled in a study of memory CD4+ T cells and cytomegalovirus serostatus (dated by TCRdb to between 2018 and 2021). General notes on the study: The 33 healthy Belgian adults in the cohort included 9 who were CMV seropositive and 24 who were CMV seronegative. To replicate a published TCR-based CMV serostatus classifier, the researchers sequenced the CD4+ memory TCRbeta repertoires of a Belgian cohort whose cytomegalovirus serostatus was known. The full study reports these points: Results were interpreted as suggesting that the CMV-associated TCR signature is largely present in the CD4+ memory repertoire. CMV serostatus prediction reached a median bootstrapped AUC of around 0.95 with the original framework and 0.91 with a US-trained random forest. On the Belgian cohort, the classifier built on the original framework reached a median bootstrapped AUC of roughly 0.94, with a 95% CI of 0.76-1.00. Only CD4+CD45RO+ memory cells were sequenced, in contrast to the original study, in which naive and memory CD4+ and CD8+ populations were covered. Among the 150 or so previously reported CMV-associated TCRbeta sequences, 60 to 85 showed up in the CD4+ memory repertoires, with each one found in between one and five individuals.

With regard to this clone: Its specific antigen is unknown. One base away there is no much larger clone; base qualities are not given.

V is shortened by 5 bases, J by 4 bases, and the region joining them spans 6 bases. CDR1 SGHAT and CDR2 FQNNGV were looked up in the germline V gene. Inclusive of the bounding cysteine and phenylalanine, the CDR3 is 11 residues long. Only CDR3 DNA remains: 33 bases, in frame from the first base. A FACSAria II was used to sort memory CD4+ T cells, defined as single viable CD3+CD4+CD8-CD45RO+ cells. CMV serostatus was determined with a Roche Elecsys assay detecting serum IgG against CMV pp150, pp28, p38 and p52. After thawing, total CD4+ T cells were enriched by positive selection with CD4 magnetic microbeads. The samples came from a separate study whose specific focus was interrogating the CD4+ T cell memory repertoire. Peripheral blood mononuclear cells were isolated and cryopreserved according to standard operating procedures, and serum was kept at -80 degrees C. CD3-PerCP (BW264/56), CD4-APC (RPA-T4), CD45RO-PE (UCHT1) and CD8-Pacific Orange (3B5) antibodies were used for staining, and non-viable cells were excluded with Sytox blue.

Genomic DNA was extracted from sorted cells with the Quick-DNA Microprep Kit. TCRbeta DNA was amplified with the immunoSEQ hsTCRbeta kit following the manufacturer's protocol. An Illumina MiSeq instrument was used to sequence the TCRbeta libraries. Turning to the authors' computational methods: Once out-of-frame sequences had been removed, 2,204,828 distinct TCRbeta sequences were left, which works out to an average of about 71,000 per individual. Each individual was scored using the number of around 150 previously reported CMV-associated TCRbeta sequences that the individual carried and the total number of productive distinct TCRbeta sequences. A beta-binomial model was reimplemented in Python, and scikit-learn random forests with default parameters were trained on US cohort data. On the Belgian cohort, classifier performance was reported as the median AUC, along with percentile confidence intervals, across 10,000 bootstrap iterations. TCRdb provides this immuneACCESS table in a form limited to in-frame rearrangements. Some clones are lacking; in checked studies, under half of them reflect an unresolved V gene, and why the rest are absent is not known. V and J calls and clone size are copied from that table; D and trimming were computed from the DNA. Recorded for this sample are about 41,000 clones; roughly 80% of them occurred a single time. Approximately 0.8% of the sample lies in the top ten.

The chain is assembled from TRBV11-2 and TRBJ2-7; there is no confident call for the D gene. Material: memory CD4+ T cells from blood. The sequence was collected from an adult in good health and CMV-seronegative. The nucleotide sequence reads TGTGCCAGCAGCCGAAATTACGAGCAGTACTTC. Translated, this gives CASSRNYEQYF. Reference TRBV11-2 and TRBJ2-7 genes cover what lies past the CDR3, so the full variable domain is EAGVAQSPRYKIIEKRQSVAFWCNPISGHATLYWYQQILGQGPKLLIQFQNNGVVDDSQLPKDRFSAERLKGVDSTLKIQPAKLEDSAVYLCASSRNYEQYFGPGTRLTVT.